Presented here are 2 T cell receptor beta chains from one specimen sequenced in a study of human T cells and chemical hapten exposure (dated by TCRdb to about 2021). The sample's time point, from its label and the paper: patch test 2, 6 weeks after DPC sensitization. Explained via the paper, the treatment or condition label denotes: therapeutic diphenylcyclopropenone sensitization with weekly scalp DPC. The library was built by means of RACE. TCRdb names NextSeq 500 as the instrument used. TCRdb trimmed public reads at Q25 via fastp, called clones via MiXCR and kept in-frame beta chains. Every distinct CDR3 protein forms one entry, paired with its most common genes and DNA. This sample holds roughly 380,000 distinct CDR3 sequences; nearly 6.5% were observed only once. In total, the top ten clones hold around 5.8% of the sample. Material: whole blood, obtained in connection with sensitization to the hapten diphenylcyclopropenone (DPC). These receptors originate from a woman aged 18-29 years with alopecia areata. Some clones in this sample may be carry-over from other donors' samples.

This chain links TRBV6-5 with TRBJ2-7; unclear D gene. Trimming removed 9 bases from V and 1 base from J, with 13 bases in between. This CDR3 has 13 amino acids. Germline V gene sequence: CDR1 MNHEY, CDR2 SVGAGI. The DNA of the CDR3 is TGTGCCAGTAGGAATTTAGATTCCTACGAGCAGTACTTC. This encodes CASRNLDSYEQYF.

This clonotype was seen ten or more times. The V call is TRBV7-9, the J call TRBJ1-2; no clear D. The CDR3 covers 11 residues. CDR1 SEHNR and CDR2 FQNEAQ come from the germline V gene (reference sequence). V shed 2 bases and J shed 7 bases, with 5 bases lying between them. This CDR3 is CASSLSTGYTF. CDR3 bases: TGTGCCAGCAGCTTAAGTACTGGCTACACCTTC. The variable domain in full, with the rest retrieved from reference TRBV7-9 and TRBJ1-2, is DTGVSQNPRHKITKRGQNVTFRCDPISEHNRLYWYRQTLGQGPEFLTYFQNEAQLEKSRLLSDRFSAERPKGSFSTLEIQRTEQGDSAMYLCASSLSTGYTFGSGTRLTVV.